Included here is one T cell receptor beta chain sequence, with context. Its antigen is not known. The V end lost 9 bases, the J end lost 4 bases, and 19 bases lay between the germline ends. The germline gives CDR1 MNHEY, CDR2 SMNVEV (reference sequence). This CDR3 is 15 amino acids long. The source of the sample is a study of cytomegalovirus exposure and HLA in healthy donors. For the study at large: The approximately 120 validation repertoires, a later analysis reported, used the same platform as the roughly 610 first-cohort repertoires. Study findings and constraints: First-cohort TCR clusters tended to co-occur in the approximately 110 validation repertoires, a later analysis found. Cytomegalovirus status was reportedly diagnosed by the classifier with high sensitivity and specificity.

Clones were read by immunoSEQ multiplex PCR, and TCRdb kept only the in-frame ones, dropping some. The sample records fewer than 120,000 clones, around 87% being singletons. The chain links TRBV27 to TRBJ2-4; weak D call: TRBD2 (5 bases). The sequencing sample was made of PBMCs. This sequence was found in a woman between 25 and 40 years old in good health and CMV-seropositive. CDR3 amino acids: CARFGLAGPKNIQYF. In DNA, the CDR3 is TGTGCCAGGTTTGGGCTAGCTGGGCCTAAAAACATTCAGTACTTC.